This T cell receptor beta chain was identified in a study of response to subunit inactivated influenza vaccine (dated by TCRdb to the late 2010s). Regarding the complete study: To follow how T cells responded to a trivalent subunit inactivated influenza vaccine, the researchers relied on deep quantitative profiling of the T cell receptor repertoire. The paper's findings and limits, for the study overall: According to the authors, only a limited number of new T cells may be recruited by each seasonal influenza vaccination.

A word on this clonotype: No cognate antigen has been identified for it. Base qualities are not recorded, but no much larger clone differs from it by a single base.

From the cysteine up to the phenylalanine, the CDR3 has a length of 15 residues. Here the CDR3 DNA is all that survives: 45 bases in frame from base 1. Germline trimming: 4 bases from V, 5 bases from J; junction bases outside gene matches: 5. Reading the germline V gene gives CDR1 MGHRA and CDR2 YSYEKL. Library preparation employed RT-PCR. Sequencing was performed on an Illumina HiSeq 2500. TCRdb passed the public sequencing reads through fastp at Q25 and MiXCR, retaining productive beta sequences. Each CDR3 protein appears once, grouped with its most common genes and DNA. This sample has roughly 710,000 distinct CDR3 sequences in its table, and 13% to 15% of those were observed once. The ten biggest clones cover approximately 7.6% of the sample.

The sequences come from PBMCs from blood, collected 14 days before vaccination. This sequence originates from a man in his forties or fifties who received an inactivated influenza vaccine. Donor details come from another sample of the same person, matched by shared clones. The sequence links TRBV4-1 to TRBJ1-4, with 9 bases in between that match TRBD1. Here is the DNA: TGCGCCAGCAGCCTGGGGGACAGGGACAATGAAAAACTGTTTTTT. It encodes CASSLGDRDNEKLFF.